A selection of T cell receptor beta chains follows, all from one sample in a study of shared clonotypes between healthy human individuals. Produced via immunoSEQ multiplex PCR; TCRdb's table is partial and in-frame only. This table holds 550,000 to 750,000 clones, around 95% found once. Sequences were obtained from naive CD8+ T cells sorted from blood. These receptors came from a woman in her twenties or thirties in good health. Each CDR3 is given without its conserved first and last residue.

TRBV27,ASSWGSLYEQY
TRBV30,AWTGGSGHRYEQY
TRBV2,ASRPQGRGSTEAF
TRBV19,ASSTGVVDQPQH
TRBV2,ASTPPTSGRGDTQY
TRBV7-9,ASSLDGPYSNQPQH
TRBV10-1,ASSPWSENYEQY
TRBV7-9,ASSRTGSNQPQH
TRBV4-1,ASSQSTAVDTEAF
TRBV27,ASSMVAGEGGTYEQY
TRBV5-6,ASSPGAYYEQY
TRBV9,ASSVEPQETQY
TRBV30,AWMNRDRGFYSNQPQH
TRBV6-5,ASSYSQGATEAF
TRBV28,ASMLGGSYEQY
TRBV6-4,ASSEHSLYEREGRETQY
TRBV27,ASSETLEGAYGYT
TRBV6-6,ASSYLGGVDNEQF
TRBV28,ASTRRGGGETQY
TRBV10-3,AISPNDRDGNIQY
TRBV9,ASSVEQWPYEQY
TRBV27,ASSLYGLGEKLF
TRBV6-5,ASSYLISTASEQY
TRBV28,ASSFFGRSYTDTQY
TRBV7-9,ASSHNAPGAPLPYEQY
TRBV7-9,ASSTTGGGTEAF
TRBV6-6,ASSPDRAYEQY
TRBV4-1,ASSQVLGAQETQY
TRBV2,VKRKADSYNEQF
TRBV10-3,AIGTAYEQY
TRBV30,AWNGREGQAYNEQF
TRBV29-1,SVEVVPEQF
TRBV14,ASSQGVRQGLGGETQY
TRBV27,ASSLRGTVYEQY
TRBV19,ASSIGLGSYNEQF
TRBV25-1,ASSESGPAQPQH
TRBV28,ASSPHRGDNEQF
TRBV28,ATVGLAVLYEQY
TRBV27,ASSLSMGVYYYEQY
TRBV11-2,ASSFELAGGPYNEQF
TRBV6-4,ASTSGNLSYEQY
TRBV2,ASSWEATENTEAF
TRBV6-1,ASSSSIPYEQY
TRBV19,ASMGTGGPYEQY
TRBV2,ASSDRTGNYGYT
TRBV2,ASSGTWTGDTGELF
TRBV27,ASSTGTSGRNEQY
TRBV5-1,ASSFEFQGWDEQF
TRBV28,ASRGLALGEPTDTQY
TRBV25-1,ASSGTESNQPQH
TRBV5-1,ASMGNEQF
TRBV7-9,ASSSVGEQY
TRBV4-1,ASSLGVYRTRISGEQF
TRBV11-2,ASSPLTGTSGIYEQY
TRBV7-6,ASSPGFGTSYEQY
TRBV7-3,ARTPGQGRAGYGYT